Shown below are 29 T cell receptor beta chains from a single sample sequenced in a study of blood T cell repertoires in COVID-19. The method was immunoSEQ multiplex PCR; TCRdb's version includes in-frame clones alone and lacks a portion of them. The repertoire holds about 95,000 clones, approximately 80% seen once, with roughly 24% in the top ten. The sequenced sample consisted of peripheral blood. The receptor source for this set is a human donor in a cohort sampled during active COVID-19.

As DNA, the CDR3 is TGTGCCAGCTCGCCGCCAGGCTCTGGGGCCAACGTCCTGACTTTC. Its protein is CASSPPGSGANVLTF. The J gene is TRBJ2-6, the V gene TRBV18; D is undetermined. Trimming shortened V by 6 bases and J by 0 bases, and 9 bases separated the two germline ends. Germline CDR1 reads KGHSH; CDR2 reads LQKENI. CDR3 length: 15 amino acids.

The J gene is TRBJ2-2, the V gene TRBV4-2; 9 bases agree with TRBD2. J gave up 2 bases and V 7 bases, and 14 bases lay outside the gene matches. From germline, CDR1 is LGHNA and CDR2 YNFKEQ. This CDR3 comprises 18 residues. The CDR3 DNA reads as TGTGCCAGCACACATCTAGCGGGAAGTGGAGCTAACACCGGGGAGCTGTTTTTT. This translates into CASTHLAGSGANTGELFF.

V usage is TRBV19 and J usage is TRBJ1-2, with 7 nucleotides matching TRBD1. Trimming cost V 5 bases and J 4 bases; bases outside gene matches: 16. There are 17 residues in the CDR3. Germline CDR1 reads LNHDA; CDR2 reads SQIVND (reference sequence). CDR3 sequence reads: CASSGAGTVALGYGYTF. The DNA of the CDR3 is TGTGCCAGTAGTGGGGCCGGGACAGTGGCGTTAGGCTATGGCTACACCTTC. Supplemented by reference TRBV19 and TRBJ1-2, the full variable domain reads DGGITQSPKYLFRKEGQNVTLSCEQNLNHDAMYWYRQDPGQGLRLIYYSQIVNDFQKGDIAEGYSVSREKKESFPLTVTSAQKNPTAFYLCASSGAGTVALGYGYTFGSGTRLTVV.

The gene calls are TRBV19 and TRBJ2-7; the D gene is possibly TRBD2 (7 bases). Germline values: CDR1 LNHDA, CDR2 SQIVND (reference sequence). V was shortened by 8 bases and J by 0 bases, with 14 bases between the two germline ends. This CDR3 is 14 amino acids long. CDR3 protein: CASSVRGASYEQYF. CDR3 bases: TGTGCCAGTTCAGTACGGGGGGCCTCCTACGAGCAGTACTTC.

The rearrangement links TRBV12-3 or TRBV12-4 to TRBJ2-7; perhaps TRBD2 as D (6 bases). This CDR3 has 13 amino acids. V was clipped by 3 bases and J by 2 bases, with 8 bases between them. The CDR3 nucleotides are TGTGCCAGCAGTTTCACGGGGGCCTACGAGCAGTACTTC. Its translation: CASSFTGAYEQYF.

This sequence joins TRBV6-5 and TRBJ1-5; D ambiguous. In germline, CDR1 is MNHEY, CDR2 SVGAGI. Trimming left V 0 bases short and J 3 bases short, with 9 bases between. This CDR3 is built from 15 residues. CDR3 in amino acids: CASSYSSWLNQPQHF. CDR3 in DNA: TGTGCCAGCAGTTACTCTTCATGGCTCAATCAGCCCCAGCATTTT.

The chain combines TRBV7-2 with TRBJ2-7, with D uncertain. The germline V and J ends were trimmed by 5 bases and 0 bases, with 5 bases remaining between them. There are 12 residues in the CDR3. Germline lookup yields CDR1 SGHTA and CDR2 FQGNSA. The CDR3 DNA is TGTGCCAGCAGCCCGAGCTCCTACGAGCAGTACTTC. Translation gives CASSPSSYEQYF. Based on the CDR3 plus reference TRBV7-2 and TRBJ2-7, the full variable domain is GAGVSQSPSNKVTEKGKDVELRCDPISGHTALYWYRQSLGQGLEFLIYFQGNSAPDKSGLPSDRFSAERTGGSVSTLTIQRTQQEDSAVYLCASSPSSYEQYFGPGTRLTVT.

There are a few counts of this clone. The CDR3 sequence is CASSLLDNRNTGELFF. CDR3 nucleotides: TGTGCCAGCAGTTTATTGGACAACCGCAACACCGGGGAGCTGTTTTTT. This chain joins TRBV27 and TRBJ2-2; tentative D call: TRBD1 (5 bases). The V gene's germline CDR1 is MNHEY and CDR2 SMNVEV (reference sequence). CDR3 size: 16 residues. Trimming pared 1 base from V and 2 bases from J, leaving 11 bases between.

The CDR3, as DNA: TGTGCCAGCAGCTTAGTCTCCGGCGGGATCTCCTACAATGAGCAGTTCTTC. Amino acid sequence: CASSLVSGGISYNEQFF. The chain combines TRBV7-9 with TRBJ2-1; maybe TRBD2 (6 bases). CDR3 length equals 17 residues. Germline-derived CDR1 and CDR2 are SEHNR and FQNEAQ (reference sequence). V lost 1 base and J 0 bases, leaving 13 bases between the germline ends.

The rearrangement joins TRBV4-1 to TRBJ2-7; no firm D call. Germline assignment: CDR1 MGHRA and CDR2 YSYEKL. The CDR3 runs to 14 residues. V lost 0 bases and J 2 bases, leaving 8 bases between the germline ends. This chain's CDR3 is CASSQEDKTYEQYF. CDR3 in DNA: TGCGCCAGCAGCCAAGAAGACAAGACCTACGAGCAGTACTTC.

The CDR3 reads CASSLVLAGANEQFF. CDR3 DNA sequence: TGCGCCAGCAGCTTGGTTCTAGCGGGAGCCAATGAGCAGTTCTTC. The chain couples TRBV5-1 to TRBJ2-1, with 10 bases that match TRBD2. The germline V gene encodes CDR1 SGHRS and CDR2 YFSETQ. Trimming removed 0 bases from V and 6 bases from J; junction bases left unmatched: 3. The CDR3 sequence is 15 residues long.

The gene calls are TRBV3-1 (or the pseudogene TRBV3-2) and TRBJ2-7; TRBD1 aligns across 9 bases. Unmatched junction bases numbered 11, after V lost 5 bases and J lost 6 bases. Germline CDR1 reads LGHDT; CDR2 reads YNNKEL (reference sequence). The CDR3 is made up of 15 amino acids. Here the CDR3 DNA reads TGTGCCAGCAGCAAACACGACACAGGGGGCGGCGAGCAGTACTTC. Protein product: CASSKHDTGGGEQYF.

This clone was picked up one time. The chain couples TRBV5-4 to TRBJ2-7; 9 nucleotides align to TRBD2. The germline gives CDR1 SGHNT, CDR2 YYREEE (reference sequence). The CDR3 is 15 residues long. The junction had 4 bases not matched to a gene; V was cut back by 0 bases and J by 3 bases. The DNA of the CDR3 is TGTGCCAGCAGCTTGGCGCTAGCGGGGAACTACGAGCAGTACTTC. It specifies CASSLALAGNYEQYF. The entire variable domain, with the rest obtained from reference TRBV5-4 and TRBJ2-7, is as follows: ETGVTQSPTHLIKTRGQQVTLRCSSQSGHNTVSWYQQALGQGPQFIFQYYREEENGRGNFPPRFSGLQFPNYSSELNVNALELDDSALYLCASSLALAGNYEQYFGPGTRLTVT.

CDR3 DNA sequence: TGTGCCAGCTCACCAATCTCATCAGAAACCAACTATGGCTACACCTTC. It yields the protein CASSPISSETNYGYTF. This chain joins TRBV18 and TRBJ1-2; D uncertain. This CDR3 has 16 amino acids. Trimming left V 2 bases short and J 2 bases short, with 15 bases between. Looked up from germline, CDR1 is KGHSH and CDR2 is LQKENI.

The chain links TRBV10-2 to TRBJ1-5; D unclear. V was clipped by 3 bases and J by 0 bases, with 18 bases between them. From germline, CDR1 is WSHSY and CDR2 SAAADI. This CDR3 has 18 amino acids. The CDR3 region is CASSEIRTGPYSNQPQHF. Here the CDR3 DNA reads TGCGCCAGCAGTGAAATCCGCACTGGTCCGTATAGCAATCAGCCCCAGCATTTT.

The DNA of the CDR3 is TGTGCCAGCAGCTTAGCCGGGACAGGGTATTCACCCCTCCACTTT. It is translated as CASSLAGTGYSPLHF. The chain recombines TRBV7-9 with TRBJ1-6, with 9 bases fitting TRBD1. V trimming: 0 bases; J trimming: 8 bases; junction bases outside the gene matches: 2. From germline, CDR1 is SEHNR and CDR2 FQNEAQ (reference sequence). The CDR3 is made up of 15 amino acids.

V is TRBV18 and J is TRBJ2-5, with TRBD1 as a possible D gene (5 bases). Per the germline V gene, CDR1 is KGHSH and CDR2 is LQKENI. Trimming removed 1 base from V and 7 bases from J, with 22 bases in between. This CDR3 is built from 17 residues. The CDR3 is CASSPQSAAGATGTQYF. DNA of the CDR3: TGTGCCAGCTCACCACAGTCCGCGGCTGGGGCGACCGGGACCCAGTACTTC.

CDR3 sequence reads: CASSPYPRGYLQETQYF. DNA of the CDR3: TGTGCCAGCAGCCCATACCCGCGGGGGTATCTCCAAGAGACCCAGTACTTC. The chain has TRBV6-2 or TRBV6-3 and TRBJ2-5; TRBD2 aligns across 7 bases. Looked up from germline, CDR1 is MNHEY and CDR2 is SVGEGT. With 6 bases clipped from V and 1 base from J, the junction kept 14 bases outside the gene matches. The CDR3 is 17 amino acids.

The rearrangement joins TRBV11-2 to TRBJ1-1, with D possibly being TRBD1 (5 bases). Germline CDR1 and CDR2: SGHAT and FQNNGV. V lost 7 bases and J 7 bases, leaving 19 bases between the germline ends. The CDR3 contains 14 residues. The CDR3 region is CASTSQAQGFEAFF. DNA for the CDR3: TGTGCCAGCACCAGTCAGGCTCAGGGTTTTGAAGCTTTCTTT. The full variable domain, with the rest looked up from reference TRBV11-2 and TRBJ1-1, is EAGVAQSPRYKIIEKRQSVAFWCNPISGHATLYWYQQILGQGPKLLIQFQNNGVVDDSQLPKDRFSAERLKGVDSTLKIQPAKLEDSAVYLCASTSQAQGFEAFFGQGTRLTVV.

This chain links TRBV18 with TRBJ2-1; 10 nucleotides line up with TRBD2. This CDR3 comprises 20 residues. The J segment lost 3 bases and the V segment lost 3 bases, leaving 17 bases of the junction unmatched. The V gene's germline CDR1 is KGHSH and CDR2 LQKENI. The CDR3 loop is CASSPLGGASGREGYNEQFF. Written as DNA, the CDR3 is TGTGCCAGCTCACCCCTGGGGGGGGCTAGCGGGAGAGAGGGCTACAATGAGCAGTTCTTC.

The gene calls are TRBV10-2 and TRBJ2-4; possible D gene TRBD1, 7 bases. The CDR3 spans 17 residues. With 3 bases removed from V and 5 bases from J, the gap between germline ends came to 20 bases. Germline V gives CDR1 WSHSY, CDR2 SAAADI. The CDR3 protein is CASSEGGMTGKENIQYF. The DNA of the CDR3 is TGCGCCAGCAGTGAAGGGGGGATGACAGGGAAGGAAAACATTCAGTACTTC.

The chain combines TRBV2 with TRBJ1-1; D might be TRBD1 (6 bases). CDR3 length equals 13 residues. Germline V gene lookup returns CDR1 SNHLY and CDR2 FYNNEI. V was cut by 7 bases and J by 3 bases, with 12 bases left in between. CDR3 sequence: CASTSGVDTEAFF. In DNA form, the CDR3 reads TGTGCCAGCACTTCAGGGGTGGACACTGAAGCTTTCTTT.

The gene calls are TRBV19 and TRBJ1-4, with 8 bases fitting TRBD1. The CDR3 loop spans 14 amino acids. Germline V lookup: CDR1 LNHDA, CDR2 SQIVND (reference sequence). The V and J ends lost 5 bases and 4 bases, in that order; junction bases with no gene match: 3. The CDR3 nucleotides read TGTGCCAGTAGTCAGGGGGCGGTTAATGAAAAACTGTTTTTT. This sequence encodes CASSQGAVNEKLFF.

The chain has TRBV14 and TRBJ2-7, with 8 bases lining up with TRBD2. CDR1 SGHDN and CDR2 FVKESK come from the germline V gene. V lost 1 base and J lost 4; bases outside the gene matches: 3. This CDR3 has 14 residues. The CDR3 is CASSQGLARYEQYF. CDR3 sequence (DNA): TGTGCCAGCAGCCAAGGACTAGCGAGATACGAGCAGTACTTC.

J is TRBJ2-2 and V is TRBV5-5; D is undetermined. This CDR3 is 16 amino acids long. V was trimmed by 1 base and J by 0 bases, leaving 10 bases between them. Germline assignment: CDR1 SGHKS and CDR2 YYEKEE (reference sequence). The CDR3 bases are TGTGCCAGCAGCTTGATTCCCAGAACGAACACCGGGGAGCTGTTTTTT. This translates into CASSLIPRTNTGELFF.

This clone was detected once. The chain uses TRBV28 and TRBJ1-1; no firm D call. Per the germline V gene, CDR1 is MDHEN and CDR2 is SYDVKM. Trimming removed 6 bases at V and 1 base at J, with 9 bases between. The CDR3 runs to 13 residues. The CDR3 DNA reads as TGTGCCAGCAGCCTAGACGGGAACACTGAAGCTTTCTTT. It yields the protein CASSLDGNTEAFF.

This chain uses TRBV9 with TRBJ2-1, with a tentative D call TRBD2 (5 bases). The germline V gene encodes CDR1 SGDLS and CDR2 YYNGEE. The CDR3 is 15 residues long. Trimming cost V 0 bases and J 2 bases, with 9 bases left between them. The CDR3 DNA follows: TGTGCCAGCAGCGTAGTTCCAGCGGCCTACAATGAGCAGTTCTTC. Translated: CASSVVPAAYNEQFF.

V usage is TRBV7-6 and J usage is TRBJ1-6; 8 positions match TRBD1. This CDR3 comprises 14 residues. CDR1 and CDR2 from the germline V gene are SGHVS and FNYEAQ. With V trimmed by 1 base and J by 10 bases, 3 bases remained unmatched. DNA for the CDR3: TGTGCCAGCAGCTTAGACAGGGGGAGATCACCCCTCCACTTT. Translating gives CASSLDRGRSPLHF.

This chain joins TRBV11-2 and TRBJ2-2, with D hard to call. Trimming pared 5 bases from V and 4 bases from J, leaving 8 bases between. The CDR3 length is 13 residues. Germline V gene lookup returns CDR1 SGHAT and CDR2 FQNNGV. The CDR3 DNA follows: TGTGCCAGCAGCCCCTTGAGCACCGGGGAGCTGTTTTTT. Translating gives CASSPLSTGELFF. The entire variable domain, with the rest obtained from reference TRBV11-2 and TRBJ2-2, is as follows: EAGVAQSPRYKIIEKRQSVAFWCNPISGHATLYWYQQILGQGPKLLIQFQNNGVVDDSQLPKDRFSAERLKGVDSTLKIQPAKLEDSAVYLCASSPLSTGELFFGEGSRLTVL.